This TCR beta chain derives from a study of metastatic and nonmetastatic thyroid tumors. Study-level information: Comparative analysis of repertoires was undertaken across blood and tumor or nodule tissue obtained from malignant and benign thyroid patients.

By share, this clone counts as medium-sized (0.01 to 0.1%). The antigen remains undetermined. Using MiXCR, TCRdb reanalyzed the PCR reads. The table lists around 20,000 clones, around an eighth of them singletons. Until they underwent thyroid surgery, no patient had received any treatment. General study points: A significant increase in TCR beta diversity was reportedly seen in malignant thyroid tumors relative to benign nodules, in blood and tumor.

Germline CDR1 and CDR2: MNHEY and SMNVEV (reference sequence). The CDR3 covers 15 residues. Trimming removed 2 bases at V and 9 bases at J, with 14 bases between. Sequencing was carried out using blood. This receptor was obtained from a female donor with papillary thyroid cancer or a benign thyroid nodule (not recorded which). Some clones in this sample may be carry-over from other donors' samples. V gene TRBV27 combines with J gene TRBJ1-6, with a possible D match to TRBD1 (5 bases). The CDR3 DNA reads as TGTGCCAGCAGTTTAGGGGGACTTAGGGGTTCACCCCTCCACTTT. Translated, it gives CASSLGGLRGSPLHF.